One sample yielded the 21 T cell receptor beta chains listed below, sequenced in a study of identical twins. Each CDR3 protein is one row after TCRdb ran MiXCR on the 5' RACE reads. The sample has some 300,000 distinct CDR3 sequences, about 12% seen once; the top ten hold 7.2%. These data also featured in a second study, about yellow fever vaccine responses in identical twins.

Sequencing was carried out using CD8+ T cells sorted from blood. These receptors all stem from a young woman in good health.

In this sample, this clonotype turned up many times. The chain employs TRBV7-7 and TRBJ2-7; D not resolved. Germline-derived CDR1 and CDR2 are SSHAT and FNYEAQ (reference sequence). The CDR3 extends over 11 amino acids. V was pared by 1 base and J by 7 bases, with 5 bases between. CDR3: CASSLEKEQYF. CDR3 DNA: TGTGCCAGCAGCTTAGAGAAGGAGCAGTACTTC.

The chain has TRBV11-2 and TRBJ2-7; D call uncertain. CDR1 and CDR2 from the germline V gene are SGHAT and FQNNGV. Trimming cost V 0 bases and J 3 bases, with 12 bases left between them. The CDR3 consists of 15 residues. CDR3 DNA: TGTGCCAGCAGCTTAGAATTGGGCCAAAACTACGAGCAGTACGTC. Amino acids: CASSLELGQNYEQYV.

This clonotype was detected only a few times. This chain uses TRBV27 with TRBJ2-3, with TRBD2 matching over 8 bases. Germline loops: CDR1 MNHEY, CDR2 SMNVEV (reference sequence). The length of the CDR3 is 15 residues. V dropped 5 bases and J dropped 4; count of bases not matched to a gene: 8. The CDR3 DNA reads as TGTGCCAGCAGTCTGAGCGGGAGAACCGCAGATACGCAGTATTTT. Translating gives CASSLSGRTADTQYF.

This clonotype was observed a few times. This chain links TRBV6-1 with TRBJ2-1, with D possibly being TRBD2 (7 bases). The CDR3 consists of 14 residues. V was clipped by 7 bases and J by 7 bases, with 17 bases between them. The V gene's germline CDR1 is MNHNS and CDR2 SASEGT. The CDR3 sequence: CASTPVRGANEQFF. CDR3 nucleotide sequence: TGTGCCAGCACCCCGGTCCGGGGGGCTAATGAGCAGTTCTTC.

This clonotype came up a few times. The rearrangement uses TRBV3-1 and TRBJ2-3; D unresolved. This CDR3 has 15 amino acids. Between the trimmed V and J ends, which lost 0 bases and 8 bases, there was a span of 15 bases. CDR1 and CDR2 from the germline V gene are LGHDT and YNNKEL (reference sequence). The CDR3: CASSQEYDGPRTQYF. CDR3 sequence (DNA): TGTGCCAGCAGCCAAGAATACGACGGCCCCCGTACGCAGTATTTT.

This clonotype showed up many times. The chain recombines TRBV7-8 with TRBJ2-7; TRBD2 matches 8 bases. CDR3 size: 16 residues. V shed 5 bases, J shed 0 bases, and the junction held 9 bases outside the gene matches. Germline CDR1 reads SGHVS; CDR2 reads FQNEAQ. CDR3 in DNA: TGTGCCAGCAGCCCTTCCGGGGGGGTTTTCTCCTACGAGCAGTACGTC. Translation gives CASSPSGGVFSYEQYV.

This rearrangement joins TRBV15 to TRBJ1-1, with D possibly being TRBD1 (5 bases). In germline, CDR1 is LNHNV, CDR2 YYDKDF (reference sequence). Trimming stripped 5 bases from V and 3 bases from J, with 16 bases between. The CDR3 contains 15 residues. The CDR3 DNA follows: TGTGCCACCAGCCCTCACCAGGGATACGACACTGAAGCTTTCTTT. This encodes CATSPHQGYDTEAFF. Using reference TRBV15 and TRBJ1-1 for the parts outside the CDR3, the full variable domain is DAMVIQNPRYQVTQFGKPVTLSCSQTLNHNVMYWYQQKSSQAPKLLFHYYDKDFNNEADTPDNFQSRRPNTSFCFLDIRSPGLGDTAMYLCATSPHQGYDTEAFFGQGTRLTVV.

The chain couples TRBV7-8 to TRBJ2-1; unclear D gene. The V gene lost 8 bases and the J gene lost 4 bases, with 15 bases spanning the gap. The germline V gene has CDR1 SGHVS and CDR2 FQNEAQ. The CDR3 spans 14 residues. The CDR3 nucleotides are TGTGCCAGCCGTCCTTTTAAGAGATACAATGAGCAGTTCTTC. It specifies CASRPFKRYNEQFF.

The J gene is TRBJ2-3, the V gene TRBV27; possible D gene TRBD1, 6 bases. Looked up from germline, CDR1 is MNHEY and CDR2 is SMNVEV (reference sequence). There are 15 residues in the CDR3. V was shortened by 3 bases and J by 4 bases, with 14 bases between the two germline ends. The CDR3 nucleotides read TGTGCCAGCAGTTTTCGAACAGGGACGGCAGATACGCAGTATTTT. This codes for CASSFRTGTADTQYF.

At least ten counts were recorded for this clonotype. An end of the junction differs from the germline gene, which may be a read error. V is TRBV7-9 and J is TRBJ2-1, with D perhaps assigned TRBD1 or TRBD2 (5 bases each). Germline CDR1 is SEHNR and CDR2 is FQNEAQ (reference sequence). CDR3 length: 16 amino acids. The CDR3 spells CASSLVGVSSYNEQFF. The CDR3, as DNA: TGTGCCAGCAGTTTAGTGGGGGTGAGCTCCTACAATGAGCAGTTCTTC.

This clonotype was observed at least ten times. J is TRBJ1-2 and V is TRBV29-1; 8 nucleotides agree with TRBD1. The CDR3 extends over 11 amino acids. Trimming at V came to 5 bases and at J to 8 bases, leaving 4 bases not matched to a gene. Per the germline V gene, CDR1 is SQVTM and CDR2 is ANQGSEA. The CDR3 spells CSVPDRDGYTF. CDR3 DNA: TGCAGCGTTCCGGACAGGGACGGCTACACCTTC.

This clonotype occurred a few times. This rearrangement joins TRBV7-9 to TRBJ2-1; D ambiguous. The ends were cut back, 1 base at V and 7 bases at J, with 11 bases in the middle. This CDR3 spans 14 amino acids. Germline V gene sequence: CDR1 SEHNR, CDR2 FQNEAQ (reference sequence). As DNA, the CDR3 is TGTGCCAGCAGCTTAGATCGAGCTATTAATGAGCAGTTCTTC. Translated, it gives CASSLDRAINEQFF. Full variable domain (rest looked up from reference TRBV7-9 and TRBJ2-1): DTGVSQNPRHKITKRGQNVTFRCDPISEHNRLYWYRQTLGQGPEFLTYFQNEAQLEKSRLLSDRFSAERPKGSFSTLEIQRTEQGDSAMYLCASSLDRAINEQFFGPGTRLTVL.

The rearrangement uses TRBV6-4 and TRBJ2-3; D tentatively fits TRBD1 or TRBD2 (6 bases each). Germline loops: CDR1 MRHNA, CDR2 SNTAGT. This CDR3 has 15 residues. With 0 bases removed from V and 11 bases from J, the gap between germline ends came to 18 bases. CDR3 in amino acids: CASSDSDGMGGGQYF. The CDR3 nucleotides are TGTGCCAGCAGTGACTCGGACGGTATGGGGGGCGGGCAGTATTTT.

The gene calls are TRBV27 and TRBJ2-7; a possible D gene is TRBD2 (6 bases). V was cut by 8 bases and J by 7 bases, with 18 bases left in between. Looked up from germline, CDR1 is MNHEY and CDR2 is SMNVEV (reference sequence). There are 13 residues in the CDR3. The CDR3 DNA reads as TGTGCCAGCGGACAAGCAGGGACTCGAGAGCAGTACGTC. This translates into CASGQAGTREQYV.

The CDR3 nucleotides are TGTGCCAGCAGTTACCCGGGGCCCCTAAACTACGAGCAGTACGTC. Protein product: CASSYPGPLNYEQYV. J is TRBJ2-7 and V is TRBV6-2 or TRBV6-3, with D perhaps matching TRBD1 or TRBD2 (5 bases each). V was cut by 2 bases and J by 3 bases, with 14 bases left in between. There are 15 residues in the CDR3. From germline, CDR1 is MNHEY and CDR2 SVGEGT.

This clonotype was recorded at least ten times. The chain combines TRBV27 with TRBJ2-1, with 8 bases lining up with TRBD2. CDR1 is MNHEY, CDR2 SMNVEV, per germline (reference sequence). CDR3 length: 16 residues. Trimming at V came to 3 bases and at J to 1 base, leaving 5 bases not matched to a gene. The CDR3 loop is CASSLSAGGSYNEQFF. CDR3 DNA: TGTGCCAGCAGTTTGTCGGCGGGGGGATCCTACAATGAGCAGTTCTTC.

The chain uses TRBV2 and TRBJ2-7; D is unresolved. The germline V gene has CDR1 SNHLY and CDR2 FYNNEI. Between the trimmed V and J ends, which lost 7 bases and 4 bases, there was a span of 14 bases. The CDR3 totals 13 residues. The CDR3 loop reads CASKTGSPYEQYV. In DNA, the CDR3 is TGTGCCAGCAAAACTGGCTCTCCTTACGAGCAGTACGTC.

This clonotype has ten or more counts. The chain links TRBV12-3 or TRBV12-4 to TRBJ2-2; the D gene is possibly TRBD2 (6 bases). Trimming stripped 6 bases from V and 7 bases from J, with 21 bases between. The CDR3 is 16 amino acids. CDR3 residues: CASSLEGTLAVGELFF. CDR3 DNA sequence: TGTGCCAGCAGCCTGGAAGGGACTCTAGCAGTCGGGGAGCTGTTTTTT.

The chain employs TRBV7-6 and TRBJ2-2; 12 bases match TRBD2. V trimming: 5 bases; J trimming: 6 bases; junction bases outside the gene matches: 19. Per the germline V gene, CDR1 is SGHVS and CDR2 is FNYEAQ. The CDR3 has 20 residues. The CDR3 region has the DNA TGTGCCAGCAGCCCCAGCCGGCTAGCGGGAGGGCCGGTTGTACCCGGGGAGCTGTTTTTT. Amino acids: CASSPSRLAGGPVVPGELFF.

This chain connects TRBV9 to TRBJ2-3; D remains ambiguous. The germline V gene has CDR1 SGDLS and CDR2 YYNGEE. The CDR3 totals 16 residues. The V end was cut by 0 bases, the J end by 5 bases, with 16 bases between. The CDR3 DNA follows: TGTGCCAGCAGCGTAGAATCGGGCGGTTGGGGAGATACGCAGTATTTT. It codes for CASSVESGGWGDTQYF.

This clonotype was observed a handful of times. This rearrangement joins TRBV2 to TRBJ2-5, with 8 positions matching TRBD1. The V gene end was trimmed by 8 bases and the J gene end by 4 bases; junction bases not matched to a gene: 3. There are 12 residues in the CDR3. The germline V gene encodes CDR1 SNHLY and CDR2 FYNNEI. The DNA of the CDR3 is TGTGCCAGCCTAGGACAGGGAGAGACCCAGTACTTC. The encoded protein is CASLGQGETQYF. The entire variable domain, with the rest obtained from reference TRBV2 and TRBJ2-5, is as follows: EPEVTQTPSHQVTQMGQEVILRCVPISNHLYFYWYRQILGQKVEFLVSFYNNEISEKSEIFDDQFSVERPDGSNFTLKIRSTKLEDSAMYFCASLGQGETQYFGPGTRLLVL.